The 7 T cell receptor beta chains listed next were all sequenced from one sample in a study of OX40 agonist ivuxolimab in advanced cancers. The assay was immunoSEQ multiplex PCR, and TCRdb's table has in-frame clones only and misses some. The top ten clones hold about 0.76% of a sample with 65,000 to 95,000 clones, around four fifths of them seen once. Sequenced material: CD4+ or CD8+ T cells sorted from blood, taken in a trial of the OX40 agonist ivuxolimab. The source of these receptors is an adult with an advanced solid tumor such as melanoma, head and neck, liver or kidney cancer.

The V gene is TRBV10-3, the J gene TRBJ2-5; no firm D call. Deletions cut 7 bases from V and 5 bases from J, with 11 bases between. Germline CDR1 is ENHRY and CDR2 is SYGVKD. This CDR3 has 12 residues. Here the CDR3 reads CAIKGEKETQYF. Written as DNA, the CDR3 is TGTGCCATCAAGGGCGAGAAGGAGACCCAGTACTTC.

The chain has TRBV18 and TRBJ2-4, with 8 bases matching TRBD1. The V and J ends lost 6 bases and 8 bases, in that order; junction bases with no gene match: 9. Germline assignment: CDR1 KGHSH and CDR2 LQKENI. The CDR3 extends over 14 amino acids. DNA for the CDR3: TGTGCCAGCTCGGGTCAGGGGGCGCGGGACATTCAGTACTTC. The encoded protein is CASSGQGARDIQYF.

The rearrangement links TRBV19 to TRBJ1-2; D uncertain. Trimming took off 4 bases at V and 2 bases at J, with 8 bases between the two ends. The CDR3 runs to 13 residues. Germline CDR1 and CDR2: LNHDA and SQIVND (reference sequence). The CDR3 DNA is TGTGCCAGTAGTACGGGAGGGAACTATGGCTACACCTTC. Protein sequence: CASSTGGNYGYTF.

This sequence joins TRBV4-3 and TRBJ2-1; a possible D gene is TRBD2 (6 bases). Germline assignment: CDR1 LGHNA and CDR2 YSLEER. The V end lost 1 base, the J end lost 7 bases, and 20 bases lay between the germline ends. The CDR3 runs 17 residues. The DNA for the CDR3 is TGCGCCAGCAGCCAAGCTCCCAATAGCGGAGGGCGGAATGAGCAGTTCTTC. It yields the protein CASSQAPNSGGRNEQFF.

This chain joins TRBV30 and TRBJ2-5; no clear D gene. There are 12 residues in the CDR3. Trimming stripped 5 bases from V and 2 bases from J, with 9 bases between. Germline V gives CDR1 GTSNPN, CDR2 SVGIG (reference sequence). The CDR3, as DNA: TGTGCCTGGTCCCACTCACAAGAGACCCAGTACTTC. Its translation is CAWSHSQETQYF.

This chain connects TRBV27 to TRBJ2-3, with D hard to call. Germline CDR1 reads MNHEY; CDR2 reads SMNVEV (reference sequence). The CDR3 spans 14 residues. V was pared by 2 bases and J by 0 bases, with 6 bases between. The DNA of the CDR3 is TGTGCCAGCAGTTTAGGACGCAGCACAGATACGCAGTATTTT. Protein: CASSLGRSTDTQYF.

V and J are TRBV2 and TRBJ2-2, with 8 positions matching TRBD1. This CDR3 is built from 15 residues. Germline CDR1 and CDR2: SNHLY and FYNNEI. V shed 3 bases and J 1 base; nucleotides not matched to a gene: 1. The CDR3 DNA reads TGTGCCAGCAGTGACAGGGGGCAGAACACCGGGGAGCTGTTTTTT. Its translation: CASSDRGQNTGELFF.